Below, one T cell receptor beta chain is given with its context. CDR3 length equals 14 residues. CDR1 and CDR2 from the germline V gene are SNHLY and FYNNEI. Unmatched junction bases numbered 8, after V lost 7 bases and J lost 8 bases. Sequenced by immunoSEQ multiplex PCR; TCRdb stores in-frame clones only, minus some. The sample yields approximately 130,000 clones, around 81% seen once. The sample comes from a study of blood T cell repertoires in COVID-19. The specimen sequenced was peripheral blood. This clonotype was obtained from a man aged 40-55 years with active or convalescent COVID-19. The chain combines TRBV2 with TRBJ2-2, with 9 bases lining up with TRBD1. DNA for the CDR3: TGTGCCAGCAAGGGACAGGGACCGGTGGGGGAGCTGTTTTTT. Translated: CASKGQGPVGELFF.